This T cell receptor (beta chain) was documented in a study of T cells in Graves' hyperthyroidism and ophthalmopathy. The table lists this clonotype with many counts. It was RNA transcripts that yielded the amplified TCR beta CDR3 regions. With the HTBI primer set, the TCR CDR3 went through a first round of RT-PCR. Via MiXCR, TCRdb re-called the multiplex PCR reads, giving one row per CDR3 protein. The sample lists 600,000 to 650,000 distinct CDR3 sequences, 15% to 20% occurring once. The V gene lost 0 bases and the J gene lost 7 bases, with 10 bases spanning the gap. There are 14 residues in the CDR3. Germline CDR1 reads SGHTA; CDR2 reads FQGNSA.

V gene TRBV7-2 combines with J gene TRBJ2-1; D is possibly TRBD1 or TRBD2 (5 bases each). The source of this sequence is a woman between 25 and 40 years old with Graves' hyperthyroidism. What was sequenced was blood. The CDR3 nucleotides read TGTGCCAGCAGCTTAGCGGGACCCAGAAATGAGCAGTTCTTC. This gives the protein CASSLAGPRNEQFF.